This entry lists 18 T cell receptor beta chains sequenced from one sample in a study of glioma-infiltrating T cells (TCRdb year 2016). The sequencer was an Illumina MiSeq. TCR alpha and beta CDR3 regions were amplified with the iRepertoire nested amplicon-rescue multiplex PCR (arm-PCR) platform from RNA. Clones were called with MiXCR by TCRdb after fastp trimmed the public reads at Q25, and only in-frame beta chains were retained. Rows matching on CDR3 protein sequence are summarized as one entry with the most common DNA and genes. This sample gives around 390,000 distinct CDR3 sequences in total; roughly two fifths of them show up just once. Of the sample, around 13% is held by the ten largest clones. The sequencing sample was made of glioma tissue, nonneoplastic brain tissue, or PBMCs (not recorded which). Receptors were obtained from a human donor with low-grade glioma or glioblastoma, undergoing nonglioma brain surgery, or in good health (not recorded which).

This clonotype is classed as medium-sized. This chain uses TRBV27 with TRBJ2-3; D remains ambiguous. The CDR3 sequence is 15 residues long. The ends were cut back, 1 base at V and 2 bases at J, with 10 bases in the middle. Per germline, CDR1 MNHEY and CDR2 SMNVEV (reference sequence). CDR3 bases: TGTGCCAGCAGTTTATTTCCCGGGTCCACAGATACGCAGTATTTT. This sequence encodes CASSLFPGSTDTQYF.

Notes on this clonotype: Given a much more abundant clone one base away, this may be a read error. The chain has TRBV20-1 and TRBJ2-1, with D uncertain. This CDR3 contains 13 residues. Germline lookup yields CDR1 DFQATT and CDR2 SNEGSKA (reference sequence). CDR3 protein: CSARYSSCNEQFF. DNA of the CDR3: TGCAGTGCTAGATATAGCTCCTGCAATGAGCAGTTCTTC.

This rearrangement joins TRBV29-1 to TRBJ2-7, with 9 bases that match TRBD1. Germline CDR1 and CDR2: SQVTM and ANQGSEA. CDR3 length: 13 residues. Germline trimming cut 0 bases from V and 3 bases from J; bases unmatched to any gene: 0. CDR3 in DNA: TGCAGCGTTGAAGAGACAGGGGGCTACGAGCAGTACTTC. Its protein product is CSVEETGGYEQYF.

Comments on this clonotype: This clone may be a read error of a much larger clone one base away. The chain joins TRBV27 to TRBJ2-7, with 8 bases identical to TRBD1. Germline CDR1 reads MNHEY; CDR2 reads SMNVEV (reference sequence). V lost 11 bases, J lost 6 bases, and 12 bases stayed unmatched. The CDR3 spans 13 residues. In nucleotides, the CDR3 is TGTGCCGGCAAATTGGGACAGGTTGGCGAGCAGTACTTC. Amino acid sequence: CAGKLGQVGEQYF.

The rearrangement joins TRBV4-3 to TRBJ2-7; 7 bases agree with TRBD1. The CDR3 loop spans 14 amino acids. The germline V gene encodes CDR1 LGHNA and CDR2 YSLEER. V lost 2 bases to trimming and J lost 3 bases; unmatched junction nucleotides: 4. CDR3 DNA: TGCGCCAGCAGCCAATTGGGGACAGTCTACGAGCAGTACTTC. Translation: CASSQLGTVYEQYF.

The chain joins TRBV20-1 to TRBJ1-5; D is unclear. Germline CDR1 DFQATT, CDR2 SNEGSKA (reference sequence). V lost 3 bases and J lost 3, with 24 bases in between. The CDR3 covers 18 residues. CDR3 amino acids: CSASSTVDRTRPNQPQHF. In DNA form, the CDR3 reads TGCAGTGCTAGTTCAACCGTGGACCGCACGCGGCCCAATCAGCCCCAGCATTTT.

This chain connects TRBV6-6 to TRBJ2-1; D unresolved. The DNA end is more similar to TRBJ2-7, so the J call may be wrong. This CDR3 spans 11 amino acids. CDR1 and CDR2 from the germline V gene are MNHNY and SVGAGI (reference sequence). The CDR3 coding sequence is TGTGCCAGCAGTTATCATTCGGAGCAGTACTTC. It is translated as CASSYHSEQYF.

The chain combines TRBV10-1 with TRBJ2-6; D possibly corresponds to TRBD2 (5 bases). CDR1 and CDR2 (germline): WNHNN, SYGVQD (reference sequence). Trimming pared 6 bases from V and 3 bases from J, leaving 21 bases between. CDR3 length: 18 residues. CDR3 DNA: TGCGCCAGCAGGACTACCATGGAGATATTGCGTGGGGCCAACGTCCTGACTTTC. This translates into CASRTTMEILRGANVLTF.

In the case of this clonotype: A single base separates this from a much larger clone, so it may be a read error. This chain connects TRBV28 to TRBJ2-3; 10 bases are shared with TRBD2. Germline CDR1 and CDR2: MDHEN and SYDVKM. The CDR3 covers 14 residues. Unmatched junction bases numbered 4, after V lost 10 bases and J lost 0 bases. DNA for the CDR3: TGTGCCACTAGCGGGAGCCCTAGCACAGATACGCAGTATTTT. Encoded protein: CATSGSPSTDTQYF.

The V call is TRBV5-4, the J call TRBJ2-5; TRBD1 is a possible D gene (6 bases). V lost 2 bases to trimming and J lost 1 base, with 9 bases between them. CDR1 SGHNT and CDR2 YYREEE come from the germline V gene (reference sequence). The CDR3 has 14 residues. The chain's CDR3 is CASSFGQPQETQYF. The CDR3 nucleotides are TGTGCCAGCAGCTTCGGACAGCCCCAAGAGACCCAGTACTTC.

On this clonotype itself: A read error may produce the germline difference seen at one junction end. The chain joins TRBV28 to TRBJ2-1; 9 bases line up with TRBD2. The CDR3 length is 16 residues. Germline V gene lookup returns CDR1 MDHEN and CDR2 SYDVKM. CDR3 loop: CASSLLGLATYSEQFF. The CDR3, as DNA: TGTGCCAGCAGTTTGCTGGGACTAGCAACCTACAGTGAGCAGTTCTTC.

The gene calls are TRBV7-8 and TRBJ1-6; D gene uncertain. V lost 5 bases and J 4 bases, leaving 3 bases between the germline ends. The CDR3 runs to 12 residues. Germline V gene data show CDR1 as SGHVS and CDR2 as FQNEAQ. The chain's CDR3 is CASSTYNSPLHF. The CDR3 DNA follows: TGTGCCAGCAGCACATATAATTCACCCCTCCACTTT.

This chain links TRBV24-1 with TRBJ2-3, with D hard to call. The CDR3 is made up of 14 amino acids. V lost 6 bases to trimming and J lost 0 bases, with 9 bases between them. The germline V gene encodes CDR1 KGHDR and CDR2 SFDVKD. The CDR3 here is CATSHAQSTDTQYF. The CDR3 DNA follows: TGTGCCACCAGTCATGCGCAGAGCACAGATACGCAGTATTTT.

Here the CDR3 reads CSVSQGYNEQFF. The CDR3 DNA reads TGCAGCGTCTCCCAGGGCTACAATGAGCAGTTCTTC. The chain links TRBV29-1 to TRBJ2-1; the D gene is possibly TRBD1 (5 bases). Per germline, CDR1 SQVTM and CDR2 ANQGSEA. Trimming removed 6 bases from V and 3 bases from J, with 9 bases in between. The CDR3 extends over 12 amino acids.

This clonotype showed up just once. A much larger clone lies a single base off, so this may be a read error. For the CDR3, the DNA is TGTGCCAGCAGTTTTTACCCCTACGAGCAGCACTTC. Its translation: CASSFYPYEQHF. J is TRBJ2-7 and V is TRBV28; D gene unclear. This CDR3 is built from 12 residues. Germline V gene data show CDR1 as MDHEN and CDR2 as SYDVKM.

Many counts were recorded for this clonotype. This sequence joins TRBV20-1 and TRBJ2-5; the D gene is possibly TRBD1 (6 bases). The CDR3 extends over 14 amino acids. The V gene lost 0 bases and the J gene lost 5 bases, with 13 bases spanning the gap. Germline V gene sequence: CDR1 DFQATT, CDR2 SNEGSKA (reference sequence). The CDR3 loop reads CSARDGRGPETQYF. In DNA form, the CDR3 reads TGCAGTGCTAGAGATGGCAGGGGACCGGAGACCCAGTACTTC.

This clonotype was picked up a small number of times. The chain links TRBV20-1 to TRBJ2-1; D uncertain. Trimming stripped 0 bases from V and 4 bases from J, with 13 bases between. Germline values: CDR1 DFQATT, CDR2 SNEGSKA (reference sequence). The CDR3 runs to 15 residues. CDR3 residues: CSARDGRAIYNEQFF. The DNA of the CDR3 is TGCAGTGCTAGAGATGGGCGAGCCATTTACAATGAGCAGTTCTTC.

The chain has TRBV7-9 and TRBJ2-2; perhaps TRBD2 as D (6 bases). V gave up 4 bases and J gave up 8 bases, with 14 bases separating them. Germline V gives CDR1 SEHNR, CDR2 FQNEAQ (reference sequence). The CDR3 length is 14 residues. The CDR3 region has the DNA TGTGCCAGCAGCTCGGGACTCCTCGTTGGGGAGCTGTTTTTT. Its translation is CASSSGLLVGELFF.